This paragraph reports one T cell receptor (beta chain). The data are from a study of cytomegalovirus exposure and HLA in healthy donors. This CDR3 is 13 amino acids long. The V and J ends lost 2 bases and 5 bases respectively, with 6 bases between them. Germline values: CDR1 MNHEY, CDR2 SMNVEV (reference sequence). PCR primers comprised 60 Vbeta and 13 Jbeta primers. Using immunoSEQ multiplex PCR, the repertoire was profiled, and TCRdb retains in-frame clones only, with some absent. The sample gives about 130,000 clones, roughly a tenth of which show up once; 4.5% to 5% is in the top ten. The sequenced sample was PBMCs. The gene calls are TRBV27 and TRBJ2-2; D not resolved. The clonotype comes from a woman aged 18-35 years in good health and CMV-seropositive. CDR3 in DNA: TGTGCCAGCAGTTTACCCGGTACCGGGGAGCTGTTTTTT. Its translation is CASSLPGTGELFF.